This T cell receptor beta chain came from a study of blood T cells in healthy people across ages. Findings and caveats of the study: Long-lived and aged donors differed, with more naive CD4+ cells and higher diversity in the long-lived. Per million T cells, the diversity of TCR beta decreased roughly linearly as age advanced.

As to this clonotype: Its antigen remains unidentified.

The germline CDR1 and CDR2 sequences are SGHKS and YYEKEE (reference sequence). This CDR3 has 15 amino acids. Trimming cost V 10 bases and J 3 bases, with 19 bases left between them. Sample-barcoded 5' priming and a J-beta primer mix drove a second PCR of about 6 to 11 cycles. Each cDNA molecule carried a tag from a template-switch adaptor that contained 12 random nucleotides. From the 5' RACE reads, TCRdb called clonotypes with MiXCR, one entry per CDR3 protein. The sample has roughly 730,000 distinct CDR3 sequences, roughly three fifths seen once; the top ten hold about a quarter. The chain couples TRBV5-5 to TRBJ1-4; no clear D. The TCR originated in a man aged 35 to 55 in good health. Sample: blood. The CDR3 DNA reads as TGTGCCTCTCAATGGAGGGAATCCGCTAATGAAAAACTGTTTTTT. Translating gives CASQWRESANEKLFF. Full variable domain (outside the CDR3, taken from reference TRBV5-5 and TRBJ1-4): DAGVTQSPTHLIKTRGQQVTLRCSPISGHKSVSWYQQVLGQGPQFIFQYYEKEERGRGNFPDRFSARQFPNYSSELNVNALLLGDSALYLCASQWRESANEKLFFGSGTQLSVL.